This TCR beta chain is drawn from a study of molecular identifiers for immune sequencing clone quantification. Previously described methods and listed TCR primers were employed for the bulk TCR libraries. MiXCR, run by TCRdb on the PCR reads, gives a single entry per CDR3 protein. The table shows around 460,000 distinct CDR3 sequences, with over 20% occurring only once. Turning to this clonotype: With a much larger clone just one base away, this may be a read error.

Trimming shortened V by 5 bases and J by 0 bases, and 17 bases separated the two germline ends. This CDR3 region has 17 residues. The germline gives CDR1 MNHEY, CDR2 SVGAGI. This TCR was sampled from a human donor in good health. Some libraries in this study had Jurkat cell RNA spiked in. The sequenced material came from naive CD8+ T cells from blood, with Jurkat cell RNA spiked in. Sample subset: FACS-sorted CD8+CD4-CCR7+CD45RA+ naive T cells. This chain connects TRBV6-5 to TRBJ1-5, with a tentative D call TRBD1 (5 bases). As DNA, the CDR3 is TGTGCCAGCAGTCCCTCCCGGGGCGGCTATAGCAATCAGCCCCAGCATTTT. Translating it yields CASSPSRGGYSNQPQHF.